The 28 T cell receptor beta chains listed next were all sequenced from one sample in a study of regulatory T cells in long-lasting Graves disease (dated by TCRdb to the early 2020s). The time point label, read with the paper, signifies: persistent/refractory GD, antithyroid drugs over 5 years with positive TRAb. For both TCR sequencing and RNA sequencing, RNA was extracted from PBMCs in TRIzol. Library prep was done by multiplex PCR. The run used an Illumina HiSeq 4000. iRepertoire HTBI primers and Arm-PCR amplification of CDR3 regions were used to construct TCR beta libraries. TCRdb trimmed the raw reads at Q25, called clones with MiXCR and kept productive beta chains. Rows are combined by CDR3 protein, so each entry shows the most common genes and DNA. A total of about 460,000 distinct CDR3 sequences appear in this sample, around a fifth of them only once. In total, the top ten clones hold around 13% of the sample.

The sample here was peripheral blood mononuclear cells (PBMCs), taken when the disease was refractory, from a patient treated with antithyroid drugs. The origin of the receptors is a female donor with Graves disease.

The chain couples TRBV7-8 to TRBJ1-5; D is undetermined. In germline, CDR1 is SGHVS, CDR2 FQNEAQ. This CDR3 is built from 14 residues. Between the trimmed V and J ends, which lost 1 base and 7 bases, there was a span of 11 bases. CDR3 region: CASSLEMGGQPQHF. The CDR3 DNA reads TGTGCCAGCAGCTTAGAAATGGGCGGGCAGCCCCAGCATTTT.

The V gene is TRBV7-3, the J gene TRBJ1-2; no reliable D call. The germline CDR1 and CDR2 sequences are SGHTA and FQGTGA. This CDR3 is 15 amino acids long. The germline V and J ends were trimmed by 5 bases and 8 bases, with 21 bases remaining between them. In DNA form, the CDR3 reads TGTGCCAGCAGCACACAGCAAGGGTCCTGGAGCGGCTACACCTTC. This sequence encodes CASSTQQGSWSGYTF.

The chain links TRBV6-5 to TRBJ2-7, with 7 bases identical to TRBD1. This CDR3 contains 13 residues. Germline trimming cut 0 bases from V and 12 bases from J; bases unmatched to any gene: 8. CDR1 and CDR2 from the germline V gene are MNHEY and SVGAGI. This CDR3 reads CASSYSFGTVGYF. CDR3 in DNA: TGTGCCAGCAGTTACTCGTTCGGGACAGTAGGGTACTTC.

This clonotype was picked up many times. CDR3 DNA sequence: TGTGCCAGCAGCAAAAGAGACAGTTACCAAGAGACCCAGTACTTC. This gives the protein CASSKRDSYQETQYF. The rearrangement uses TRBV12-3 or TRBV12-4 and TRBJ2-5, with D possibly matching TRBD1 (5 bases). V lost 6 bases, J lost 0 bases, and 14 bases lay in between. CDR3 length equals 15 residues.

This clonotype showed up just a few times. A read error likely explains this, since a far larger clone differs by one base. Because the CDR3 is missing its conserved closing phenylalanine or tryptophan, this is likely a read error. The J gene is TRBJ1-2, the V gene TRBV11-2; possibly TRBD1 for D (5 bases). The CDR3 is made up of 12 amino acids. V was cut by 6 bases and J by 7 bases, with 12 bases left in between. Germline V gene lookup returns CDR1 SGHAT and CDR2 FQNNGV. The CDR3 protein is CASSERGFGYTS. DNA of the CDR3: TGTGCCAGCAGTGAAAGGGGATTTGGCTACACCTCC.

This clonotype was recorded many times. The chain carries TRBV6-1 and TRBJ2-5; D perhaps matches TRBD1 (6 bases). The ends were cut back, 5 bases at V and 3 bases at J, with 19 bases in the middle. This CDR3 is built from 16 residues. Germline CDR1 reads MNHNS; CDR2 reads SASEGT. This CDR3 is CASSKLSTGTKETQYF. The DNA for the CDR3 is TGTGCCAGCAGTAAACTGAGCACCGGGACAAAAGAGACCCAGTACTTC.

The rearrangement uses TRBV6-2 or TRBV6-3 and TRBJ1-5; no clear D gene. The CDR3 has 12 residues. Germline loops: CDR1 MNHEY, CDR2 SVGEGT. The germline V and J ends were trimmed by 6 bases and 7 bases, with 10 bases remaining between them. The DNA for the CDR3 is TGTGCCAGCAGCAGCGGAACGCAGCCCCAGCATTTT. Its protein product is CASSSGTQPQHF.

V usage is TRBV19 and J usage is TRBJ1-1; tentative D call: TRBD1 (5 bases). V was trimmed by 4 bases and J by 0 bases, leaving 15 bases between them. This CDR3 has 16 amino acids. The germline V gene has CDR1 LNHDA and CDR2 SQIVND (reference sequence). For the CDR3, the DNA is TGTGCCAGTAGTAAGGTCCGGGACCCTTTGAACACTGAAGCTTTCTTT. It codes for CASSKVRDPLNTEAFF.

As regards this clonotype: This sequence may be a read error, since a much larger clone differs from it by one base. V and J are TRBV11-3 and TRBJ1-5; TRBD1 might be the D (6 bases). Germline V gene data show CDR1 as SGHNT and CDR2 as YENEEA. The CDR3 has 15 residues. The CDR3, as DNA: TGTGCCAACAGCTTAGAGGCAGGGGGCAATCAGCCCCAGCATTTT. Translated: CANSLEAGGNQPQHF.

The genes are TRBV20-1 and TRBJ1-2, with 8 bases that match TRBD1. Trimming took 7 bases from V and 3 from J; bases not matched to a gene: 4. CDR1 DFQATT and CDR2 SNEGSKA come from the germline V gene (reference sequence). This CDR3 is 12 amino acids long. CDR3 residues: CSVLGQDYGYTF. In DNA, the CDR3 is TGCAGTGTCCTGGGACAGGACTATGGCTACACCTTC.

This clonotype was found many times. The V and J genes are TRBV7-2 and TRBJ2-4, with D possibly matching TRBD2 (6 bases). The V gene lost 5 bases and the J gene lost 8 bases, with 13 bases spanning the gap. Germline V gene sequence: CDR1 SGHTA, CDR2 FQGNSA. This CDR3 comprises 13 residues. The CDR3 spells CASSPRDGDIQYF. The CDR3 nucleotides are TGTGCCAGCAGCCCGCGGGATGGAGACATTCAGTACTTC.

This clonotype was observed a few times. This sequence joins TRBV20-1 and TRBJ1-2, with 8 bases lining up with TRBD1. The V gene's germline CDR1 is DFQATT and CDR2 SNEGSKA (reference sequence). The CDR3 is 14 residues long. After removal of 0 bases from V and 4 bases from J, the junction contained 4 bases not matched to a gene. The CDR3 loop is CSAREGQGVYGYTF. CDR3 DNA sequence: TGCAGTGCTAGAGAAGGACAGGGCGTCTATGGCTACACCTTC.

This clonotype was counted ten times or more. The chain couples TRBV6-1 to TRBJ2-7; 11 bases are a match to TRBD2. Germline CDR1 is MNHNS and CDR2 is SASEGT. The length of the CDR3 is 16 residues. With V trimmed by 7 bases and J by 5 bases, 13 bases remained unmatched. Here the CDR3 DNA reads TGTGCCAGCACCCCGACCGGCCTAGCGGGAGGTAACGAGCAGTACTTC. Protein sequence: CASTPTGLAGGNEQYF.

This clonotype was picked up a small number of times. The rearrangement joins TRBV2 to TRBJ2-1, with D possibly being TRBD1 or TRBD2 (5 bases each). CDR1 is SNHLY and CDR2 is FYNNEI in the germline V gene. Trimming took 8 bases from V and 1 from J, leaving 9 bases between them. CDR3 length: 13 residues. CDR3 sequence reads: CASGTGSYNEQFF. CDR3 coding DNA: TGTGCCAGCGGGACGGGGTCCTACAATGAGCAGTTCTTC.

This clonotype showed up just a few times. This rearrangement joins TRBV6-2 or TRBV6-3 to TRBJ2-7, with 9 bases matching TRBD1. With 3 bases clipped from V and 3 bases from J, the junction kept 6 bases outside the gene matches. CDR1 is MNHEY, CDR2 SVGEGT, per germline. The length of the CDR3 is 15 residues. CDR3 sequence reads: CASSYGQGINYEQYF. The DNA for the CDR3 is TGTGCCAGCAGTTATGGACAGGGGATTAACTACGAGCAGTACTTC.

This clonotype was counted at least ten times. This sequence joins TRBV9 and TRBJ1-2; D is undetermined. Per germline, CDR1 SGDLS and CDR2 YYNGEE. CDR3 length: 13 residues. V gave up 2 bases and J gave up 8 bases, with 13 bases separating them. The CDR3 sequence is CASSVEQWYGYTF. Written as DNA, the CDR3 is TGTGCCAGCAGCGTGGAGCAGTGGTACGGCTACACCTTC. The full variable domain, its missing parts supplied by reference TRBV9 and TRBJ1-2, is DSGVTQTPKHLITATGQRVTLRCSPRSGDLSVYWYQQSLDQGLQFLIQYYNGEERAKGNILERFSAQQFPDLHSELNLSSLELGDSALYFCASSVEQWYGYTFGSGTRLTVV.

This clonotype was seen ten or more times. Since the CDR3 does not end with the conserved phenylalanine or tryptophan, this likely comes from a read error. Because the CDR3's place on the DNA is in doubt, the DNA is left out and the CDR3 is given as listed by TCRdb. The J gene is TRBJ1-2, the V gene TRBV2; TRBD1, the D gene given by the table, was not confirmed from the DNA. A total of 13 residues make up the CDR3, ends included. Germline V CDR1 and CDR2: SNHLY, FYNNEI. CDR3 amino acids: CDQGEGRQLNGAS.

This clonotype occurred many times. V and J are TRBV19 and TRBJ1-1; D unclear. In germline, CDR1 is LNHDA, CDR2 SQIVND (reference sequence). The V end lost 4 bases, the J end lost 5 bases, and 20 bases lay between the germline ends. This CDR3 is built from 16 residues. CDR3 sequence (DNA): TGTGCCAGTAGTACTCCTTCCCCCTTGAGGAGTACTGAAGCTTTCTTT. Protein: CASSTPSPLRSTEAFF.

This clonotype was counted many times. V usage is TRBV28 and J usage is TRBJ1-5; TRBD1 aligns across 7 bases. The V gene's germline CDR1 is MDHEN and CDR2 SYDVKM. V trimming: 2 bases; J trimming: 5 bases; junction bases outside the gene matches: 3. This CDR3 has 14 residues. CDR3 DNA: TGTGCCAGCAGTTTAGACAGGGTGTATCAGCCCCAGCATTTT. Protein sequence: CASSLDRVYQPQHF.

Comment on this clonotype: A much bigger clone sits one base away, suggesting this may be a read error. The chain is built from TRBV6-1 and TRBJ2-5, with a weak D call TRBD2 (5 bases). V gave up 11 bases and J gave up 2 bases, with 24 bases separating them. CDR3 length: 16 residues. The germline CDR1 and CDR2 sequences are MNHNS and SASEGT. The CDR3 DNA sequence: TGTGCCGGCACCGAACAAGTGGGAGTAGGGCAAGAGACCCAGTACTTC. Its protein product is CAGTEQVGVGQETQYF.

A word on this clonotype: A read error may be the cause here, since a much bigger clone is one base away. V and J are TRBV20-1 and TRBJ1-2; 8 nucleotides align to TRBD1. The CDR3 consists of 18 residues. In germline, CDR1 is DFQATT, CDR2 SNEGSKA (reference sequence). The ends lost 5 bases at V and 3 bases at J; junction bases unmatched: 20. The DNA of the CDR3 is TGCAGTGCTCAGGGGGCAGGTGAATTCACTTGCGGGGACTATGGCTACACCTTC. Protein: CSAQGAGEFTCGDYGYTF.

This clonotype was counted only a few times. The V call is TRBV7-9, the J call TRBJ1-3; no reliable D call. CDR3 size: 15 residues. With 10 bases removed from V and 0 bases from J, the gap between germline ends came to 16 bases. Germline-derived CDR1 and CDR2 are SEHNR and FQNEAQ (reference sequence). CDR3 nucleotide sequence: TGTGCCACCCAAACGGACGGAAACTCTGGAAACACCATATATTTT. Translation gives CATQTDGNSGNTIYF.

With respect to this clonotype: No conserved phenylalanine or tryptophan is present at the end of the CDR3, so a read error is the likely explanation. The DNA of the CDR3 is TGTGCCAGCAGCTTAGACACCTACTATGGCTACACCCTC. Protein product: CASSLDTYYGYTL. This rearrangement joins TRBV11-3 to TRBJ1-2; D unresolved. CDR1 is SGHNT and CDR2 is YENEEA in the germline V gene. This CDR3 contains 13 residues. Deletions cut 0 bases from V and 3 bases from J, with 5 bases between.

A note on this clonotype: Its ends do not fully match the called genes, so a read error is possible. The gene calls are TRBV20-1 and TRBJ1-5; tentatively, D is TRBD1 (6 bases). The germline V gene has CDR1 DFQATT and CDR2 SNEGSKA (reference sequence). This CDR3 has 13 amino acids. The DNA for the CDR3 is TGCAGTGCAGGGGGGGGTGGCAAACAGCCCCAGCATTTT. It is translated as CSAGGGGKQPQHF.

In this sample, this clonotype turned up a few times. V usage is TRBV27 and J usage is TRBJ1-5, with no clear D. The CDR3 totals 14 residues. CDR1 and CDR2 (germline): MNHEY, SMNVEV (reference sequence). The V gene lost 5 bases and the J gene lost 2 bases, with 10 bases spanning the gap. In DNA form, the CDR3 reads TGTGCCAGCAGTATCTCAAATGGCAATCAGCCCCAGCATTTT. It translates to CASSISNGNQPQHF.

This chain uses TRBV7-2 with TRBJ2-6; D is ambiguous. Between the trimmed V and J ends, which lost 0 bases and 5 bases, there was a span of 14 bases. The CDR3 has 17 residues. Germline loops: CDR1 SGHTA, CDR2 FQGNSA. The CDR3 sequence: CASSLAGPRSRANVLTF. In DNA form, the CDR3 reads TGTGCCAGCAGCTTAGCAGGACCCAGGAGTAGGGCCAACGTCCTGACTTTC.

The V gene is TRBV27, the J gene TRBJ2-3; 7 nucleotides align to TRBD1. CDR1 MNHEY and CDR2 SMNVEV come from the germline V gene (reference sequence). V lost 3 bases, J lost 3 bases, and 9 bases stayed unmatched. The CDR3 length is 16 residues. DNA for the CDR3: TGTGCCAGCAGTTTGGGGAACAGGGGAAGTACAGATACGCAGTATTTT. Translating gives CASSLGNRGSTDTQYF.

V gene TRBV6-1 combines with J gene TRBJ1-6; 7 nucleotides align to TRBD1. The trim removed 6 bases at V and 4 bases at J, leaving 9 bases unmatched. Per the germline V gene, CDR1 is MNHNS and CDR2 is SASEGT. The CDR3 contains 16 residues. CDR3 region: CASSKGGTVYNSPLHF. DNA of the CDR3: TGTGCCAGCAGCAAAGGGGGGACAGTATATAATTCACCCCTCCACTTT.